The 18 T cell receptor beta chains below come from one sample, sequenced in a study of T-cell memory formation after mild COVID-19. TCRdb independently ran MiXCR on the 5' RACE reads; one entry per CDR3 protein. The sample lists more than 300,000 distinct CDR3 sequences; about an eighth were seen once. The sequenced material came from PBMCs or a T cell subset sorted from them (not recorded which). Every receptor here comes from a man in his late teens or twenties who had mild COVID-19 (a few samples of this study predate the infection). Cell type and time point are not known.

The chain uses TRBV4-2 and TRBJ2-2; weak D call: TRBD2 (5 bases). The V end was cut by 0 bases, the J end by 1 base, with 12 bases between. The CDR3 spans 17 residues. Germline CDR1 LGHNA, CDR2 YNFKEQ. The CDR3 loop is CASSQEVLGGNTGELFF. In DNA, the CDR3 is TGTGCCAGCAGCCAAGAAGTTTTAGGAGGGAACACCGGGGAGCTGTTTTTT.

In this sample, this clonotype turned up many times. The gene calls are TRBV4-3 and TRBJ2-6; D possibly corresponds to TRBD1 (6 bases). This CDR3 has 16 amino acids. From germline, CDR1 is LGHNA and CDR2 YSLEER. Trimming removed 3 bases at V and 0 bases at J, with 9 bases between. The CDR3 is CASSQDSPSGANVLTF. Written as DNA, the CDR3 is TGCGCCAGCAGCCAGGACAGTCCCTCTGGGGCCAACGTCCTGACTTTC.

The chain has TRBV12-3 or TRBV12-4 and TRBJ1-5; perhaps TRBD1 as D (5 bases). This CDR3 spans 15 amino acids. Trimming removed 5 bases at V and 0 bases at J, with 11 bases between. CDR3 loop: CASSTTDHSNQPQHF. In DNA, the CDR3 is TGTGCCAGCAGTACGACAGACCATAGCAATCAGCCCCAGCATTTT.

A few counts support this clonotype. The junction does not match germline at one end; this may be a read error. The V and J genes are TRBV4-1 and TRBJ2-4; D not certain. The CDR3 extends over 13 amino acids. Germline values: CDR1 MGHRA, CDR2 YSYEKL. The CDR3 DNA is TGCTCCAGCAGCCACGTCTACCAAAACATTCAGTACTTC. This gives the protein CSSSHVYQNIQYF.

This clonotype was seen more than once but under ten times. V gene TRBV18 combines with J gene TRBJ2-7, with D tentatively TRBD1 (5 bases). CDR3 length: 13 residues. V lost 3 bases and J 5 bases, leaving 11 bases between the germline ends. Germline V gene lookup returns CDR1 KGHSH and CDR2 LQKENI. CDR3 DNA: TGTGCCAGCTCACCGCCAGGGCAGGACGAGCAGTACGTC. Its translation is CASSPPGQDEQYV.

This clonotype showed up just a few times. The genes are TRBV4-1 and TRBJ2-2; TRBD2 aligns across 8 bases. Trimming at V came to 1 base and at J to 0 bases, leaving 10 bases not matched to a gene. The germline CDR1 and CDR2 sequences are MGHRA and YSYEKL. The CDR3 has 19 amino acids. The CDR3 bases are TGCGCCAGCAGCCAAGGGGCTCTTGGGCGGGGGGCGAACACCGGGGAGCTGTTTTTT. Its protein product is CASSQGALGRGANTGELFF.

The chain is built from TRBV7-8 and TRBJ2-5, with D uncertain. Germline CDR1 and CDR2: SGHVS and FQNEAQ. Trimming shortened V by 1 base and J by 3 bases, and 9 bases separated the two germline ends. The CDR3 runs 14 residues. This chain's CDR3 is CASSLGSVEETQYF. DNA of the CDR3: TGTGCCAGCAGCTTAGGGTCGGTGGAAGAGACCCAGTACTTC.

This chain links TRBV20-1 with TRBJ1-2, with D possibly being TRBD1 (5 bases). V was clipped by 5 bases and J by 7 bases, with 17 bases between them. This CDR3 has 13 amino acids. The germline V gene encodes CDR1 DFQATT and CDR2 SNEGSKA (reference sequence). This CDR3 reads CSAAQFGAGGYTF. CDR3 DNA sequence: TGCAGTGCTGCCCAGTTCGGGGCGGGTGGCTACACCTTC.

The chain carries TRBV9 and TRBJ1-1; D is unresolved. The CDR3 runs to 15 residues. V was clipped by 0 bases and J by 4 bases, with 13 bases between them. Germline loops: CDR1 SGDLS, CDR2 YYNGEE. The CDR3 reads CASSVATGPATEAFF. The CDR3 nucleotides are TGTGCCAGCAGCGTAGCGACCGGGCCGGCCACTGAAGCTTTCTTT.

The V gene is TRBV6-9, the J gene TRBJ2-5; no clear D. CDR1 and CDR2 from the germline V gene are MNHGY and SVAAGI. The V and J ends lost 0 bases and 5 bases respectively, with 4 bases between them. There are 12 residues in the CDR3. The CDR3 loop reads CASSYSSETQYF. The DNA for the CDR3 is TGTGCCAGCAGTTATTCCTCCGAGACCCAGTACTTC.

This clonotype was recorded a few times. This chain connects TRBV4-1 to TRBJ1-5, with D unresolved. V was pared by 0 bases and J by 1 base, with 10 bases between. This CDR3 has 16 residues. From germline, CDR1 is MGHRA and CDR2 YSYEKL. The CDR3 region is CASSQDPGRSNQPQHF. DNA for the CDR3: TGCGCCAGCAGCCAAGATCCCGGGAGGAGCAATCAGCCCCAGCATTTT.

This clonotype occurred a few times. The CDR3 sequence: CASSIGDRRSGGYTF. CDR3 nucleotide sequence: TGTGCCAGCAGTATAGGGGACAGAAGGTCGGGAGGCTACACCTTC. This chain links TRBV12-3 or TRBV12-4 with TRBJ1-2; 7 nucleotides align to TRBD1. The CDR3 spans 15 residues. J lost 8 bases, V lost 5 bases, and 14 bases had no gene match.

This clonotype was counted ten times or more. The chain couples TRBV7-2 to TRBJ2-5; the match to TRBD2 covers 10 bases. With V trimmed by 5 bases and J by 4 bases, 4 bases remained unmatched. The CDR3 totals 14 residues. Germline V CDR1 and CDR2: SGHTA, FQGNSA. The CDR3 nucleotides read TGTGCCAGCAGCCCCCCTAGCGGGGGAGAGACCCAGTACTTC. It yields the protein CASSPPSGGETQYF. The complete variable domain, with remaining parts taken from reference TRBV7-2 and TRBJ2-5, reads GAGVSQSPSNKVTEKGKDVELRCDPISGHTALYWYRQSLGQGLEFLIYFQGNSAPDKSGLPSDRFSAERTGGSVSTLTIQRTQQEDSAVYLCASSPPSGGETQYFGPGTRLLVL.

The chain recombines TRBV9 with TRBJ2-2, with TRBD1 matching over 8 bases. The V gene end was trimmed by 6 bases and the J gene end by 7 bases; junction bases not matched to a gene: 8. CDR1 SGDLS and CDR2 YYNGEE come from the germline V gene. The CDR3 is 14 amino acids. Here the CDR3 reads CASTNQGANGELFF. The DNA of the CDR3 is TGTGCCAGCACGAATCAGGGGGCTAACGGGGAGCTGTTTTTT.

The chain uses TRBV7-2 and TRBJ2-5; TRBD2 agrees at 14 bases. Germline CDR1 reads SGHTA; CDR2 reads FQGNSA. Germline trimming cut 4 bases from V and 4 bases from J; bases unmatched to any gene: 5. This CDR3 has 16 residues. The DNA of the CDR3 is TGTGCCAGCAGCTCCGGGACTAGCGGGGGAGGAGAGACCCAGTACTTC. Protein: CASSSGTSGGGETQYF.

The chain recombines TRBV7-2 with TRBJ2-3; 8 positions agree with TRBD2. J gave up 5 bases and V 3 bases, and 10 bases lay outside the gene matches. Germline CDR1 SGHTA, CDR2 FQGNSA. The CDR3 length is 16 residues. The CDR3 nucleotides read TGTGCCAGCAGCTTCGAGCGGGGGAGGGGAATAGATACGCAGTATTTT. This gives the protein CASSFERGRGIDTQYF.

This clonotype was counted only a few times. The CDR3: CASSQGEHSGNTIYF. Written as DNA, the CDR3 is TGTGCCAGCAGCCAAGGAGAGCATTCTGGAAACACCATATATTTT. J is TRBJ1-3 and V is TRBV3-1; unclear D gene. The CDR3 extends over 15 amino acids. CDR1 is LGHDT and CDR2 is YNNKEL in the germline V gene (reference sequence). V lost 1 base and J lost 1, with 8 bases in between. The full variable domain, rest sourced from reference TRBV3-1 and TRBJ1-3, is DTAVSQTPKYLVTQMGNDKSIKCEQNLGHDTMYWYKQDSKKFLKIMFSYNNKELIINETVPNRFSPKSPDKAHLNLHINSLELGDSAVYFCASSQGEHSGNTIYFGEGSWLTVV.

The table lists this clonotype with many counts. The rearrangement links TRBV6-5 to TRBJ2-7; 9 bases agree with TRBD1. The germline V gene encodes CDR1 MNHEY and CDR2 SVGAGI. V shed 4 bases and J 3 bases; nucleotides not matched to a gene: 4. This CDR3 is 14 amino acids long. The CDR3 DNA reads as TGTGCCAGCAGTTCGGGACAGGGAATCTACGAGCAGTACTTC. The encoded protein is CASSSGQGIYEQYF.